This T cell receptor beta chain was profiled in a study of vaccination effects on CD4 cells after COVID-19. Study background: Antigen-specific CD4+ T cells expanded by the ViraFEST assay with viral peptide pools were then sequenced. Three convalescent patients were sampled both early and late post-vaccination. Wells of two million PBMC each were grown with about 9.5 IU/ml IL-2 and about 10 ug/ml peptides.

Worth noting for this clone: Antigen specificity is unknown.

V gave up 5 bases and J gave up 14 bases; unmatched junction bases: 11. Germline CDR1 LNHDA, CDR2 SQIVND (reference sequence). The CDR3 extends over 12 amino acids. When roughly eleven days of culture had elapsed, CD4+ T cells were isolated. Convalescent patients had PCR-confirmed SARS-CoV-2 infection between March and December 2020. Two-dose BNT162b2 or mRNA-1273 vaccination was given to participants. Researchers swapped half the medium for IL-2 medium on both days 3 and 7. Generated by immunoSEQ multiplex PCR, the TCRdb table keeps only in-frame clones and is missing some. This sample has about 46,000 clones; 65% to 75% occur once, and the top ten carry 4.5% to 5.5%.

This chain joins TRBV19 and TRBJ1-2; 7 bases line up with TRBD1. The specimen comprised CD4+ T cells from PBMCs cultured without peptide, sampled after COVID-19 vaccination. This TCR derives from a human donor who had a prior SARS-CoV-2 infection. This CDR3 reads CASSRDRWGQTF. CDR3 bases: TGTGCCAGTAGTCGGGACAGATGGGGTCAAACCTTC.